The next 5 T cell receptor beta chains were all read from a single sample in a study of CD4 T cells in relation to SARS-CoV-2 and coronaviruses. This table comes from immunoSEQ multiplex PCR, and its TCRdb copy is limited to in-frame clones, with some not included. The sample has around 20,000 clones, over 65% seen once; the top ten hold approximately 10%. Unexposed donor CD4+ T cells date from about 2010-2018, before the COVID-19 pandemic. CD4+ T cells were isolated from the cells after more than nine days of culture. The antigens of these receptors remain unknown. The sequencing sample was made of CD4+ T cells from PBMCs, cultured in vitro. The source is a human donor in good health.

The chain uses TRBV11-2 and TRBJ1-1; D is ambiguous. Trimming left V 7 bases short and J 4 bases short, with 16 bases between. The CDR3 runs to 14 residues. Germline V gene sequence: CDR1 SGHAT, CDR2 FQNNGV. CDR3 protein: CASTAGSWGTEAFF. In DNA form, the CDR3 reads TGTGCCAGCACCGCGGGATCCTGGGGCACTGAAGCTTTCTTT.

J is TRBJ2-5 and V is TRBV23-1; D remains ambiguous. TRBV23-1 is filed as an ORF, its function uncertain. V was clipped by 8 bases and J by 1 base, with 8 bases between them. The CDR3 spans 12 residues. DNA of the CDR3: TGCGCCAGCTCTCTCCCCCAAGAGACCCAGTACTTC. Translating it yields CASSLPQETQYF.

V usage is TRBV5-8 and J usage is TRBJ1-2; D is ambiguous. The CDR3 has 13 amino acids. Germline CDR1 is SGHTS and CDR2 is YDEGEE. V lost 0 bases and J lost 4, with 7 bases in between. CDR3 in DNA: TGTGCCAGCAGCTTGGCCGGGTTCTATGGCTACACCTTC. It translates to CASSLAGFYGYTF.

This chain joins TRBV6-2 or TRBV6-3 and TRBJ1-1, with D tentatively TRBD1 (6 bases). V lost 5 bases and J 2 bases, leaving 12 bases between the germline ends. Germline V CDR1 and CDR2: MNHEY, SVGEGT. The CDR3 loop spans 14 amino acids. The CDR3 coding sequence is TGTGCCAGCAGTATCGGGGGGCTAAACACTGAAGCTTTCTTT. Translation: CASSIGGLNTEAFF.

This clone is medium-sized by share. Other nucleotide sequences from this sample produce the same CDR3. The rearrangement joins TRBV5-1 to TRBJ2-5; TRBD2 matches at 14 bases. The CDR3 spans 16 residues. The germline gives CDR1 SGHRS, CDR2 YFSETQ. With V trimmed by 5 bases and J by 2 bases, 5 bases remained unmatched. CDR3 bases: TGCGCCAGCAGTTTAGGGACTAGCGGGGGTCAAGAGACCCAGTACTTC. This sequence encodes CASSLGTSGGQETQYF.